This TCR beta chain was captured by sequencing in a study of T cell responses to AZD1222 COVID-19 vaccine. There are 15 residues in the CDR3. The germline V gene has CDR1 GTSNPN and CDR2 SVGIG (reference sequence). V trimming: 3 bases; J trimming: 2 bases; junction bases outside the gene matches: 10. Measured with immunoSEQ multiplex PCR; TCRdb has only the in-frame clones, and not every one. The table lists under 75,000 clones, roughly nine tenths of them singletons. The sample consisted of peripheral blood, taken on day 0 of AZD1222 vaccination. The receptor comes from an adult in good health. The J gene is TRBJ2-7, the V gene TRBV30, with 7 bases fitting TRBD1. The CDR3 bases are TGTGCCTGGAGCGATGACCGGGACAGAGCCTACGAGCAGTACTTC. As protein: CAWSDDRDRAYEQYF.